The rows below give T cell receptor beta chains drawn from one sample of a study of preoperative IRX-2 immunotherapy in early breast cancer. TCRdb keeps only in-frame clones here, not all; method: immunoSEQ multiplex PCR. The sample has 75,000 to 100,000 clones; 86% are singletons. Sequencing used tumor tissue, obtained after IRX-2 immunotherapy. Receptor source: a human donor with breast cancer. The CDR3 runs from the conserved cysteine through the conserved F or W. A D gene is named only where the DNA matches it firmly. Clone size is not always given. Where it is, it says once, few, many or a class for expanded clones.

TGTGCCAGCAGCTTGAGGGGTTCTTTCGGGGGCGATCAGCCCCAGCATTTT | CASSLRGSFGGDQPQHF | . | TRBV11-3 | few | TRBJ1-5
TGTGCCAGCAGTGGGAGGACGAATGAAAAACTGTTTTTT | CASSGRTNEKLFF | . | TRBV6-8 | once | TRBJ1-4
TGCGCCAGCAGCCAAGATGGTCGCAGGGGCCACGAGCAGTACTTC | CASSQDGRRGHEQYF | . | TRBV1 | . | TRBJ2-7
TGCGCCAGCAGCTTCGACAGTACTGCTCGGGGCTACACCTTC | CASSFDSTARGYTF | . | TRBV5-1 | . | TRBJ1-2
TGTGCCAGCAGTAGAAGGGTTTTAGCGAACACCGGGGAGCTGTTTTTT | CASSRRVLANTGELFF | . | TRBV6-8 | . | TRBJ2-2
TGTGCCAGCAGTTCACCCAATCAGCCCCAGCATTTT | CASSSPNQPQHF | . | TRBV6-8 | . | TRBJ1-5
TGTGCCAGCAGTTTTCGGTGGGAGGGTAGGGAGACCCAGTACTTC | CASSFRWEGRETQYF | TRBD2 | TRBV28 | once | TRBJ2-5
TGTGCCAGCAGTCCAACCGGGACAGGGGTTACAGATACGCAGTATTTT | CASSPTGTGVTDTQYF | TRBD1 | TRBV6-8 | . | TRBJ2-3
TGTGCTAGTGGCACACCCGGGACTAGCGGGAGCAGTGAGGTGAATGAGCAGTTCTTC | CASGTPGTSGSSEVNEQFF | TRBD2 | TRBV12-5 | . | TRBJ2-1
TGTGCCAGCAGACCCAGGGTCATGAACACTGAAGCTTTCTTT | CASRPRVMNTEAFF | . | TRBV6-8 | . | TRBJ1-1
TGTGCCAGTAGTATAGTTAGCGGAGCTTACAATGAGCAGTTCTTC | CASSIVSGAYNEQFF | . | TRBV19 | . | TRBJ2-1
TGTGCCACGGGACTAGCGGGAGATGCTGGGGCCAACGTCCTGACTTTC | CATGLAGDAGANVLTF | . | TRBV12-2 | few | TRBJ2-6
TGTGCTAGTGGTTCTATCGAGTATGGCTACACCTTC | CASGSIEYGYTF | . | TRBV12-5 | . | TRBJ1-2
TGTGCCATCAGGGACAGGGGCGAGAACACTGAAGCTTTCTTT | CAIRDRGENTEAFF | TRBD1 | TRBV6-8 | . | TRBJ1-1
TGTGCCAGCATCCCAGTTCTAAGCTCTGGAAACACCATATATTTT | CASIPVLSSGNTIYF | . | TRBV14 | . | TRBJ1-3
TGCGCCAGCGGAAGGAGGACAGGAGTGAACACCGGGGAGCTGTTTTTT | CASGRRTGVNTGELFF | TRBD1 | TRBV5-1 | . | TRBJ2-2
TGTGCCAGCAGCCCGGCAGAGGGCCGAATGGGCTATGGCTACACCTTC | CASSPAEGRMGYGYTF | . | TRBV14 | . | TRBJ1-2
TGTGCCAGTAGTGAGGGCCCCTCAGCCGGGGAGCTGTTTTTT | CASSEGPSAGELFF | . | TRBV19 | once | TRBJ2-2
TGTGCCTGGAGTGTTGGTGCGTCGGGCAATGAGCAGTTCTTC | CAWSVGASGNEQFF | . | TRBV30 | . | TRBJ2-1
TGTGCCAGCAGTTACTCCGGCACGAACACTGAAGCTTTCTTT | CASSYSGTNTEAFF | . | TRBV6-8 | . | TRBJ1-1
TGTGCCAGCAGAGGGTCTAAGTACACTGAAGCTTTCTTT | CASRGSKYTEAFF | . | TRBV28 | . | TRBJ1-1
TGTGCCAGTAGTAGCCCTTTATCAGTGGGCTATGGCTACACCTTC | CASSSPLSVGYGYTF | . | TRBV19 | . | TRBJ1-2
TGTGCCAGCAGTGAAGGCTGGGTAAATGAAAAACTGTTTTTT | CASSEGWVNEKLFF | . | TRBV6-1 | few | TRBJ1-4
TGCGCCAGCAGCTTGCGTTCGGCAGTTAATGAAAAACTGTTTTTT | CASSLRSAVNEKLFF | . | TRBV5-1 | few | TRBJ1-4
TGTGCCAGTAGGGACAGAGCCACAGATACGCAGTATTTT | CASRDRATDTQYF | . | TRBV19 | . | TRBJ2-3
TGTGCCAGCAGTCCGGAAGGACGCTCCTACAATGAGCAGTTCTTC | CASSPEGRSYNEQFF | . | TRBV6-4 | . | TRBJ2-1
TGTGCCAGCAGTTTATCAGGGACTCCAGGAAACACCATATATTTT | CASSLSGTPGNTIYF | . | TRBV28 | . | TRBJ1-3
TGTGCCAGCTCACCGAAGGGGAACGAGCAGTACTTC | CASSPKGNEQYF | . | TRBV18 | . | TRBJ2-7
TGCAGCGCCCTTCGAAATGGGCATGAAGCTTTCTTT | CSALRNGHEAFF | . | TRBV29-1 | . | TRBJ1-1
TGTGCCAGCACCGAGACAGGGGTTATTAAAATGAACACTGAAGCTTTCTTT | CASTETGVIKMNTEAFF | TRBD1 | TRBV6-8 | . | TRBJ1-1